This entry concerns a single T cell receptor beta chain. Its matching antigen is unknown. TCRdb keeps only in-frame clones here, not all; method: immunoSEQ multiplex PCR. The sample records about 68,000 clones, 88% being singletons. The data stem from a study of chemoradiotherapy in HPV16-positive cancers. Points from the study as a whole: Candidate HPV-specific clones and E7-related TCR motifs grew in tumor during treatment.

This CDR3 has 16 residues. Germline V gene data show CDR1 as MNHEY and CDR2 as SVGAGI. The ends were cut back, 0 bases at V and 3 bases at J, with 14 bases in the middle. The TCR was taken from a human donor with HPV-associated anogenital cancer. The chain combines TRBV6-5 with TRBJ1-2; D is ambiguous. The input for sequencing was blood, taken from a patient who underwent chemoradiotherapy. The CDR3 region has the DNA TGTGCCAGCAGTTACTCCCGGGTAAAGGGTCACTATGGCTACACCTTC. Encoded protein: CASSYSRVKGHYGYTF.